This T cell receptor (beta chain) originates from a study of control samples from healthy donors and cancer patients. The sample holds a few counts of this clone. Germline CDR1 and CDR2: KGHSH and LQKENI. The CDR3 extends over 13 amino acids. V was shortened by 3 bases and J by 6 bases, with 11 bases between the two germline ends. Profiled with immunoSEQ multiplex PCR; TCRdb holds only in-frame clones, not every one. The sample lists under 65,000 clones; approximately 87% were seen once. The source of this sequence is a woman in her sixties or seventies with lung cancer. The rearrangement links TRBV18 to TRBJ1-2; D is possibly TRBD1 (6 bases). The sequenced sample consisted of PBMCs. Here the CDR3 DNA reads TGTGCCAGCTCACCCAGGGGTTGGGATGGCTACACCTTC. Amino acid sequence: CASSPRGWDGYTF.